The 12 T cell receptor beta chains given below trace back to one sample, sequenced in a study of blood T cell repertoires in COVID-19. Produced via immunoSEQ multiplex PCR; TCRdb's table is partial and in-frame only. The sample yields about 190,000 clones, roughly 90% seen once. Sequenced material: peripheral blood. Receptors originate from a man aged 35-49 years with acute or convalescent COVID-19.

The chain carries TRBV24-1 and TRBJ1-4; tentative D call: TRBD1 (5 bases). The germline V gene encodes CDR1 KGHDR and CDR2 SFDVKD. The CDR3 runs to 16 residues. V dropped 4 bases and J dropped 0 bases, with 11 bases sitting between them. The CDR3 protein is CATSDSRAATNEKLFF. CDR3 coding DNA: TGTGCCACCAGTGACTCCAGGGCTGCAACTAATGAAAAACTGTTTTTT.

V and J are TRBV11-2 and TRBJ2-5; tentatively, D is TRBD2 (6 bases). The CDR3 is 14 amino acids. CDR1 is SGHAT and CDR2 is FQNNGV in the germline V gene. V gave up 5 bases and J gave up 2 bases, with 12 bases separating them. The CDR3 region is CASSPRTKQETQYF. CDR3 coding DNA: TGTGCCAGCAGCCCCCGGACTAAGCAAGAGACCCAGTACTTC.

The J gene is TRBJ2-2, the V gene TRBV6-5; TRBD2 matches at 10 bases. V was clipped by 7 bases and J by 6 bases; unmatched bases: 8. In germline, CDR1 is MNHEY, CDR2 SVGAGI. The CDR3 totals 15 residues. The CDR3 here is CASIRSAGGSGELFF. The CDR3 DNA follows: TGTGCCAGCATCCGTTCAGCGGGGGGGTCCGGGGAGCTGTTTTTT.

The rearrangement joins TRBV19 to TRBJ1-5; D possibly corresponds to TRBD1 (6 bases). V was pared by 5 bases and J by 2 bases, with 13 bases between. CDR3 length equals 15 residues. Germline CDR1 is LNHDA and CDR2 is SQIVND (reference sequence). The chain's CDR3 is CASSATGWGNQPQHF. The CDR3 nucleotides read TGTGCCAGTAGTGCCACAGGGTGGGGCAATCAGCCCCAGCATTTT.

The CDR3 coding sequence is TGTGCCAGCAGTTTCGCGGGAACCAGGGTATGGAGCACCGGGGAGCTGTTTTTT. It is translated as CASSFAGTRVWSTGELFF. The chain employs TRBV27 and TRBJ2-2; maybe TRBD2 (6 bases). The CDR3 is 18 amino acids. Trimming left V 3 bases short and J 4 bases short, with 21 bases between. Germline V gene data show CDR1 as MNHEY and CDR2 as SMNVEV (reference sequence).

V gene TRBV6-2 or TRBV6-3 combines with J gene TRBJ1-2, with D tentatively TRBD1 (6 bases). Trimming cost V 0 bases and J 7 bases, with 12 bases left between them. The germline CDR1 and CDR2 sequences are MNHEY and SVGEGT. This CDR3 has 14 residues. CDR3 bases: TGTGCCAGCAGTTACTCGTCGGGGGGCCGTGGCTACACCTTC. This gives the protein CASSYSSGGRGYTF.

This clone was counted between two and nine times. V and J are TRBV5-1 and TRBJ2-5; D is possibly TRBD2 (6 bases). This CDR3 has 14 amino acids. Germline V CDR1 and CDR2: SGHRS, YFSETQ. Deletions cut 0 bases from V and 3 bases from J, with 9 bases between. This chain's CDR3 is CASSLGTTEETQYF. As DNA, the CDR3 is TGCGCCAGCAGCTTGGGGACTACGGAAGAGACCCAGTACTTC.

The CDR3 DNA follows: TGTGCCAGCAGCCAAACGGCCTCAGGCACCGGGGAGCTGTTTTTT. Its translation is CASSQTASGTGELFF. The chain is built from TRBV4-2 and TRBJ2-2, with no clear D. V was cut by 2 bases and J by 4 bases, with 11 bases left in between. The CDR3 sequence is 15 residues long. Germline V gene sequence: CDR1 LGHNA, CDR2 YNFKEQ.

This sequence joins TRBV11-2 and TRBJ2-7, with TRBD2 identical over 9 bases. CDR1 and CDR2 (germline): SGHAT, FQNNGV. J gave up 2 bases and V 5 bases, and 10 bases lay outside the gene matches. The CDR3 has 16 amino acids. The CDR3 region has the DNA TGTGCCAGCAGCCTCAGCGTAGCGGGGGCCCCCTACGAGCAGTACTTC. This gives the protein CASSLSVAGAPYEQYF.

This chain connects TRBV9 to TRBJ1-2; tentatively, D is TRBD1 (6 bases). The V gene lost 4 bases and the J gene lost 0 bases, with 16 bases spanning the gap. Germline V gives CDR1 SGDLS, CDR2 YYNGEE. The length of the CDR3 is 16 residues. In DNA form, the CDR3 reads TGTGCCAGCAGCCCTCCTCGGGGGGGCCCTAACTATGGCTACACCTTC. This codes for CASSPPRGGPNYGYTF.

The CDR3, as DNA: TGTGCCAGCAGCTTAGGGGACAGGGGTGCAGATACGCAGTATTTT. This translates into CASSLGDRGADTQYF. The V and J genes are TRBV5-8 and TRBJ2-3, with TRBD1 matching 10 bases. V shed 2 bases and J 4 bases; nucleotides not matched to a gene: 4. This CDR3 has 15 amino acids. Germline V gives CDR1 SGHTS, CDR2 YDEGEE.

The rearrangement joins TRBV27 to TRBJ2-7, with TRBD2 as a possible D gene (6 bases). The V gene lost 9 bases and the J gene lost 0 bases, with 12 bases spanning the gap. The CDR3 length is 13 residues. CDR1 and CDR2 from the germline V gene are MNHEY and SMNVEV (reference sequence). CDR3 in amino acids: CASYGGTSYEQYF. CDR3 coding DNA: TGTGCCAGTTATGGGGGGACCTCCTACGAGCAGTACTTC.